Listed below are T cell receptor beta chains from one sample, sequenced in a study of blood T cell repertoires in COVID-19. Only in-frame clones appear in the TCRdb table, and some are missing; sequencing was by immunoSEQ multiplex PCR. Of about 100,000 clones listed, about 85% were seen once; the top ten hold roughly 13%. The sample was peripheral blood. The receptors were gathered from a man aged 45-60 years with active or convalescent COVID-19. The CDR3 runs from the conserved cysteine through the conserved F or W.

v_gene	j_gene	CDR3aa
TRBV5-1	TRBJ1-6	CASSQTDYNSPLHF
TRBV6-5	TRBJ1-4	CASRNRGGNEKLFF
TRBV12-5	TRBJ2-5	CASGLPIGTQYF
TRBV7-2	TRBJ2-7	CASSLYGAGGSYEQYF
TRBV27	TRBJ1-6	CASSSTEDSPLHF
TRBV9	TRBJ1-1	CASSPLFGTGGTEAFF
TRBV10-2	TRBJ2-7	CASGATGRTGEQYF
TRBV7-3	TRBJ2-3	CASSFKEDTQYF
TRBV6-5	TRBJ2-3	CASSYYRGASTDTQYF
TRBV9	TRBJ2-2	CASSVEGNGELFF
TRBV11-3	TRBJ2-2	CASAPGVGDTGELFF
TRBV6-5	TRBJ1-2	CASSPDTGYGYTF
TRBV29-1	TRBJ1-2	CSARQFNYGYTF
TRBV5-5	TRBJ1-6	CASSSPGGGSPLHF
TRBV27	TRBJ1-1	CASSLSGTGMNTEAFF
TRBV24-1	TRBJ2-5	CATSATGRVTETQYF
TRBV18	TRBJ2-7	CASSPGQSYEQYF
TRBV11-3	TRBJ2-2	CASSVSSGELFF
TRBV10-3	TRBJ2-3	CAISESPSGGTDTQYF
TRBV27	TRBJ2-7	CASRLGTFYEQYF
TRBV29-1	TRBJ1-2	CSVLGTGGDYGYTF
TRBV12-3/TRBV12-4	TRBJ2-1	CASRSGSNEQFF
TRBV5-5	TRBJ1-5	CASSLEGARGQPQHF
TRBV2	TRBJ2-3	CASSELAGGSTDTQYF
TRBV4-1	TRBJ1-3	CASSQRTGGDGNTIYF
TRBV6-5	TRBJ1-4	CASRRQGNFNEKLFF
TRBV5-5	TRBJ1-6	CASSLAAGSNSPLHF
TRBV5-6	TRBJ2-1	CASSFRTSGTYNEQFF
TRBV3-1/TRBV3-2	TRBJ1-2	CASSQTEGYTF
TRBV24-1	TRBJ2-1	CATSDPQSPWFSNEQFF
TRBV7-9	TRBJ2-3	CASSNRDRGSDTQYF
TRBV11-3	TRBJ2-2	CASSSRRATSGELFF
TRBV5-1	TRBJ1-6	CASSLGQGGHSPLHF
TRBV9	TRBJ2-1	CASSATFQGLSLNEQFF
TRBV5-1	TRBJ2-3	CASYIERSSTDTQYF
TRBV5-1	TRBJ2-7	CASRYGQGVYEQYF
TRBV19	TRBJ1-5	CASSSLYRTGGNQPQHF
TRBV27	TRBJ2-3	CASSLTGDTQYF
TRBV7-9	TRBJ1-2	CASSLDSYGYTF
TRBV7-8	TRBJ1-3	CASSSTRQGSGNTIYF
TRBV3-1/TRBV3-2	TRBJ1-1	CASSPGLNTEAFF
TRBV27	TRBJ2-3	CASSSLLYRERTDTQYF
TRBV11-1	TRBJ1-1	CASSLSENTEAFF
TRBV5-4	TRBJ2-7	CASSHGTSGSYEQYF
TRBV12-3/TRBV12-4	TRBJ1-2	CASDREIHGYTF
TRBV6-5	TRBJ1-1	CASSREVTNTEAFF
TRBV7-3	TRBJ2-7	CASSSSGSYEQYF
TRBV6-4	TRBJ2-7	CASSPGISSYEQYF